The 8 T cell receptor beta chains below all came from one sample that was sequenced in a study of graft-versus-host responses after intestinal transplantation. Intraepithelial and lamina propria lymphocytes were isolated from graft specimens. Clones were read by immunoSEQ multiplex PCR, and TCRdb kept only the in-frame ones, dropping some. The sample yields about 17,000 clones, roughly 80% seen once. The sequences come from ileum tissue, collected roughly 490 days after intestinal transplant. These receptors were obtained from a human patient who received an intestinal transplant, so some T cells may come from the graft donor.

V gene TRBV19 combines with J gene TRBJ1-6; D might be TRBD1 (6 bases). The ends were cut back, 8 bases at V and 15 bases at J, with 23 bases in the middle. The CDR3 consists of 14 residues. Germline assignment: CDR1 LNHDA and CDR2 SQIVND (reference sequence). CDR3 sequence reads: CASYPGTPPYGLHF. For the CDR3, the DNA is TGTGCCAGTTATCCGGGGACACCGCCTTATGGCCTCCACTTT.

V gene TRBV29-1 combines with J gene TRBJ1-2; no definite D call. Trimming shortened V by 0 bases and J by 4 bases, and 9 bases separated the two germline ends. The CDR3 has 13 amino acids. Looked up from germline, CDR1 is SQVTM and CDR2 is ANQGSEA. The CDR3 sequence is CSVEDQQPYGYTF. In DNA form, the CDR3 reads TGCAGCGTTGAAGATCAACAGCCCTATGGCTACACCTTC. Based on the CDR3 plus reference TRBV29-1 and TRBJ1-2, the full variable domain is SAVISQKPSRDICQRGTSLTIQCQVDSQVTMMFWYRQQPGQSLTLIATANQGSEATYESGFVIDKFPISRPNLTFSTLTVSNMSPEDSSIYLCSVEDQQPYGYTFGSGTRLTVV.

This rearrangement joins TRBV29-1 to TRBJ1-1; D remains ambiguous. CDR1 is SQVTM and CDR2 is ANQGSEA in the germline V gene. With 8 bases removed from V and 0 bases from J, the gap between germline ends came to 10 bases. The CDR3 covers 12 residues. The CDR3 here is CSWGGMNTEAFF. CDR3 DNA: TGCAGCTGGGGAGGCATGAACACTGAAGCTTTCTTT.

The J gene is TRBJ2-5, the V gene TRBV5-4, with D possibly matching TRBD2 (7 bases). Trimming left V 0 bases short and J 11 bases short, with 20 bases between. Germline assignment: CDR1 SGHNT and CDR2 YYREEE (reference sequence). CDR3 length: 15 amino acids. For the CDR3, the DNA is TGTGCCAGCAGCTTGGAGGTCCCCACAGGGAGGGAGCAGTACTTC. Amino acid sequence: CASSLEVPTGREQYF.

This rearrangement joins TRBV11-2 to TRBJ2-5; TRBD2 agrees at 10 bases. The J call may be faulty, since TRBJ2-7 better matches the DNA end. CDR3 size: 19 residues. Germline V gene data show CDR1 as SGHAT and CDR2 as FQNNGV. CDR3 region: CASRPGVAGGITPAYEQYF. CDR3 bases: TGTGCCAGCAGGCCCGGGGTAGCGGGGGGCATAACGCCGGCCTACGAGCAGTACTTC.

This clone was picked up a small number of times. The CDR3 DNA follows: TGTGCCATCAGTGTCGGGGGGCTGGGTACTGAAGCTTTCTTT. Translated: CAISVGGLGTEAFF. This chain joins TRBV10-3 and TRBJ1-1, with D perhaps matching TRBD1 (6 bases). There are 14 residues in the CDR3. Trimming took off 4 bases at V and 5 bases at J, with 14 bases between the two ends. Germline CDR1 and CDR2: ENHRY and SYGVKD.

The chain is built from TRBV7-2 and TRBJ2-3; D may be TRBD2 (5 bases). The CDR3 runs 15 residues. The V end lost 5 bases, the J end lost 4 bases, and 16 bases lay between the germline ends. Germline assignment: CDR1 SGHTA and CDR2 FQGNSA. The CDR3 nucleotides are TGTGCCAGCAGCGGCACTAGTCTGGCTGCAGATACGCAGTATTTT. Protein sequence: CASSGTSLAADTQYF.

This chain connects TRBV27 to TRBJ1-6; D uncertain. Between the trimmed V and J ends, which lost 5 bases and 7 bases, there was a span of 18 bases. The CDR3 extends over 16 amino acids. The germline gives CDR1 MNHEY, CDR2 SMNVEV (reference sequence). In DNA form, the CDR3 reads TGTGCCAGCAGTCAACACGGCCTCAATGAGAATTCACCCCTCCACTTT. Its protein product is CASSQHGLNENSPLHF.